This T cell receptor beta chain was identified in a study of CD8 T cells in ankylosing spondylitis. The authors made TCR beta libraries by quantitative 5'-RACE with molecular barcodes. In TCRdb, the 5' RACE reads were re-called with MiXCR into one record per CDR3 protein. The sample shows 150,000 to 200,000 distinct CDR3 sequences, 9.5% to 13% of them seen only once. The germline CDR1 and CDR2 sequences are DFQATT and SNEGSKA (reference sequence). V lost 2 bases and J 0 bases, leaving 8 bases between the germline ends. The CDR3 is made up of 14 amino acids. This clonotype was observed many times. Its antigen is as yet unknown. The study, taken as a whole, reports: Characteristic, it appeared, of ankylosing spondylitis blood was a TCR beta motif of fewer than 10 highly homologous variants. The authors reported significant enrichment of disease-linked clones in matched ankylosing spondylitis synovial fluid.

The sample comprised blood, either unsorted or a sorted T cell fraction (not recorded which). The sequence was collected from a male donor with ankylosing spondylitis or in good health (not recorded which). The rearrangement joins TRBV20-1 to TRBJ2-1, with D perhaps matching TRBD1 (5 bases). The CDR3 sequence: CSARSRDSYNEQFF. The CDR3 coding sequence is TGCAGTGCTAGAAGCAGGGACTCCTACAATGAGCAGTTCTTC.